This T cell receptor (beta chain) is drawn from a study of control samples from healthy donors and cancer patients. Between the trimmed V and J ends, which lost 7 bases and 1 base, there was a span of 10 bases. The CDR3 length is 12 residues. Germline V gives CDR1 SQVTM, CDR2 ANQGSEA. Produced via immunoSEQ multiplex PCR; TCRdb's table is partial and in-frame only. The sample yields 120,000 or so clones, 80% to 90% seen once. The receptor's source is a man aged 35 to 55 in good health. The sample consisted of blood. The chain employs TRBV29-1 and TRBJ1-1; perhaps TRBD1 as D (6 bases). CDR3 loop: CSAGQPNTEAFF. Here the CDR3 DNA reads TGCAGCGCCGGACAGCCGAACACTGAAGCTTTCTTT.